The 17 T cell receptor beta chains reported below all come from one sample, sequenced in a study of CD8+CD57+ T cells in acquired aplastic anemia. The template used for profiling TCR beta VDJ and CDR3 was genomic DNA. A single record per CDR3 protein comes from TCRdb applying MiXCR to the reads. This sample has under 200,000 distinct CDR3 sequences, with less than 60% found just once. Patients who underwent sequencing had shown CD8+CD57+ cell expansion by flow cytometry. The sequenced sample was sorted CD4+, CD8+, or CD8+CD57+ T cells (not recorded which) from PBMCs. The receptors shown here come from a human donor with aplastic anemia.

The sample holds a few counts of this clonotype. V gene TRBV28 combines with J gene TRBJ2-6, with D hard to call. Germline CDR1 and CDR2: MDHEN and SYDVKM. The CDR3 runs 15 residues. Trimming stripped 4 bases from V and 3 bases from J, with 10 bases between. CDR3 DNA: TGTGCCAGCAGTTATACCCGGCGTGGGGCCAACGTCCTGACTTTC. Residues: CASSYTRRGANVLTF.

With respect to this clonotype: The junction does not match germline at one end; this may be a read error. The CDR3 sequence is CSARSGQYTDTRYF. The CDR3 bases are TGCAGTGCTAGATCAGGGCAGTACACAGATACGCGGTATTTT. The genes are TRBV20-1 and TRBJ2-3; tentatively, D is TRBD1 (5 bases). The CDR3 has 14 amino acids. Germline CDR1 and CDR2: DFQATT and SNEGSKA (reference sequence).

A word on this clonotype: This likely comes from a read error, as the CDR3 has no conserved phenylalanine or tryptophan at its end. CDR3 loop: CASSFSGSSYNEQFL. DNA of the CDR3: TGTGCCAGCAGCTTTTCAGGGAGCTCCTACAATGAGCAGTTCTTA. The gene calls are TRBV11-2 and TRBJ2-1; the D call may be TRBD1 or TRBD2 (5 bases each). Germline CDR1 and CDR2: SGHAT and FQNNGV. V shed 3 bases and J shed 0 bases, with 9 bases lying between them. The CDR3 consists of 15 residues.

The chain is built from TRBV29-1 and TRBJ2-2; D call uncertain. V was cut by 6 bases and J by 5 bases, with 16 bases left in between. The length of the CDR3 is 14 residues. CDR1 and CDR2 (germline): SQVTM, ANQGSEA. CDR3 DNA: TGCAGCGTGGCCCAAGGCCGACCGACCGGGGAGCTGTTTTTT. Its translation is CSVAQGRPTGELFF.

V usage is TRBV9 and J usage is TRBJ1-6, with a weak D call TRBD1 (5 bases). The germline V and J ends were trimmed by 0 bases and 7 bases, with 14 bases remaining between them. The CDR3 spans 16 residues. Germline CDR1 reads SGDLS; CDR2 reads YYNGEE. CDR3 in amino acids: CASSVAQVAGNSPLHF. The CDR3 DNA reads TGTGCCAGCAGCGTAGCTCAGGTGGCAGGGAATTCACCCCTCCACTTT.

V and J are TRBV15 and TRBJ1-1, with 11 nucleotides matching TRBD1. The CDR3 runs 17 residues. The germline gives CDR1 LNHNV, CDR2 YYDKDF (reference sequence). V lost 2 bases and J lost 5; bases outside the gene matches: 10. CDR3 region: CATSRPFPGQGGTEAFF. DNA of the CDR3: TGTGCCACCAGCAGACCATTTCCGGGACAGGGGGGGACTGAAGCTTTCTTT.

This clonotype has a count of ten or more. This chain connects TRBV5-1 to TRBJ2-1; D may be TRBD1 (5 bases). Germline values: CDR1 SGHRS, CDR2 YFSETQ. V was cut by 3 bases and J by 7 bases, with 11 bases left in between. The CDR3 is 13 residues long. The CDR3 sequence: CASSSVRGNEQFF. The CDR3 DNA follows: TGCGCCAGCAGCTCGGTTAGGGGTAATGAGCAGTTCTTC.

This clonotype has a handful of counts. The genes are TRBV29-1 and TRBJ2-7; D ambiguous. V lost 3 bases and J lost 5, with 14 bases in between. The CDR3 spans 13 residues. Germline V gene lookup returns CDR1 SQVTM and CDR2 ANQGSEA. CDR3 coding DNA: TGCAGCGTTGACCGGATAGGGCATGACGAGCAGTACTTC. It translates to CSVDRIGHDEQYF.

The chain employs TRBV10-3 and TRBJ2-3; 8 bases map to TRBD2. The V gene end was trimmed by 0 bases and the J gene end by 5 bases; junction bases not matched to a gene: 13. Germline lookup yields CDR1 ENHRY and CDR2 SYGVKD. The CDR3 is 18 residues long. For the CDR3, the DNA is TGTGCCATCAGTGAGTCTAATTGGAGGCGGGGGGCTGGAGATACGCAGTATTTT. Protein: CAISESNWRRGAGDTQYF.

The CDR3 sequence: CASSIGGRTVGELFF. The CDR3 DNA is TGTGCCAGTAGTATAGGAGGTAGGACAGTCGGGGAGCTGTTTTTT. V gene TRBV19 combines with J gene TRBJ2-2, with a weak D call TRBD1 (6 bases). V was shortened by 1 base and J by 7 bases, with 13 bases between the two germline ends. CDR1 is LNHDA and CDR2 is SQIVND in the germline V gene (reference sequence). CDR3 length: 15 residues.

This clonotype was recorded at least ten times. V usage is TRBV19 and J usage is TRBJ1-1; the D is unclear. This CDR3 spans 14 amino acids. Germline-derived CDR1 and CDR2 are LNHDA and SQIVND (reference sequence). V lost 1 base, J lost 3 bases, and 9 bases lay in between. The CDR3 region is CASSIVIGDTEAFF. For the CDR3, the DNA is TGTGCCAGTAGTATAGTGATCGGGGACACTGAAGCTTTCTTT.

This clonotype has ten or more counts. The chain links TRBV19 to TRBJ2-6; D is tentatively TRBD1 or TRBD2 (5 bases each). Germline CDR1 reads LNHDA; CDR2 reads SQIVND (reference sequence). V dropped 6 bases and J dropped 3 bases, with 21 bases sitting between them. The CDR3 consists of 18 residues. The DNA for the CDR3 is TGTGCCAGTAGCCGGGGACGGAGGTCCACCTTTGGGGCCAACGTCCTGACTTTC. Protein product: CASSRGRRSTFGANVLTF.

This clonotype was counted a few times. CDR3 sequence reads: CASRVGLAVNTGELFF. CDR3 nucleotides: TGTGCCAGCAGGGTGGGACTAGCGGTGAACACCGGGGAGCTGTTTTTT. V and J are TRBV11-2 and TRBJ2-2; 11 nucleotides agree with TRBD2. The V gene's germline CDR1 is SGHAT and CDR2 FQNNGV. The CDR3 totals 16 residues. V was clipped by 6 bases and J by 1 base; unmatched bases: 4.

The chain has TRBV2 and TRBJ2-1, with a possible D match to TRBD1 (6 bases). The CDR3 is 12 amino acids. The V gene lost 6 bases and the J gene lost 10 bases, with 13 bases spanning the gap. Germline V gene sequence: CDR1 SNHLY, CDR2 FYNNEI. The CDR3 is CASRSGVREQFF. In DNA form, the CDR3 reads TGTGCCAGCAGATCAGGGGTCCGGGAGCAGTTCTTC. The full variable domain, with the rest looked up from reference TRBV2 and TRBJ2-1, is EPEVTQTPSHQVTQMGQEVILRCVPISNHLYFYWYRQILGQKVEFLVSFYNNEISEKSEIFDDQFSVERPDGSNFTLKIRSTKLEDSAMYFCASRSGVREQFFGPGTRLTVL.

This chain uses TRBV25-1 with TRBJ2-2; D not resolved. In germline, CDR1 is MGHDK, CDR2 SYGVNS. The CDR3 sequence is 15 residues long. The V end lost 4 bases, the J end lost 4 bases, and 13 bases lay between the germline ends. CDR3 in DNA: TGTGCCAGCAGTGGACTCGGTGCCATCACCGGGGAGCTGTTTTTT. It specifies CASSGLGAITGELFF.

As for this clonotype: No conserved phenylalanine or tryptophan ends this CDR3, so it is likely a read error. No DNA is shown, since the ends of the CDR3 on it are uncertain; the CDR3 is the one TCRdb lists. J is TRBJ2-7 and V is TRBV7-3. Germline CDR1 SGHTA, CDR2 FQGTGA. With termini counted, the CDR3 has 8 amino acids. CDR3 residues: CASSLMTA.

The V and J genes are TRBV2 and TRBJ2-3, with a possible D match to TRBD2 (6 bases). Trimming shortened V by 7 bases and J by 0 bases, and 11 bases separated the two germline ends. CDR1 SNHLY and CDR2 FYNNEI come from the germline V gene. The CDR3 contains 14 residues. The CDR3 reads CASNARGSTDTQYF. The CDR3 nucleotides read TGTGCCAGCAATGCGCGGGGAAGCACAGATACGCAGTATTTT.